These 30 T cell receptor beta chains originate from one sample sequenced in a study of cytomegalovirus exposure and HLA in healthy donors. Sequencing was performed with immunoSEQ multiplex PCR; in TCRdb, only in-frame clones are kept and a portion is missing. There are 330,000 or so clones in the sample; around 86% occur only once, and around 0.84% lies in the top ten. Sequenced material: PBMCs. The receptors shown here come from a woman aged 18 to 35 in good health and CMV-seronegative.

The chain has TRBV4-3 and TRBJ2-4; D is ambiguous. CDR1 and CDR2 from the germline V gene are LGHNA and YSLEER. CDR3 length: 19 residues. Trimming cost V 0 bases and J 0 bases, with 18 bases left between them. CDR3 protein: CASSQDPQKVQLAKNIQYF. DNA of the CDR3: TGCGCCAGCAGCCAAGACCCGCAGAAAGTTCAGTTAGCCAAAAACATTCAGTACTTC.

This clone was seen a handful of times. This chain connects TRBV18 to TRBJ2-7; 9 positions agree with TRBD1. J lost 5 bases, V lost 5 bases, and 4 bases had no gene match. Germline values: CDR1 KGHSH, CDR2 LQKENI. The CDR3 sequence is 13 residues long. CDR3 coding DNA: TGTGCCAGCTCAACCGGGACAGGGAACGAGCAGTACTTC. This encodes CASSTGTGNEQYF.

Concerning this clone: Other nucleotide sequences in the sample specify the same CDR3. The gene calls are TRBV4-3 and TRBJ2-7, with 10 bases identical to TRBD1. This CDR3 has 13 residues. Germline V gene data show CDR1 as LGHNA and CDR2 as YSLEER. J was trimmed by 4 bases and V by 3 bases; bases with no gene match: 0. CDR3 in DNA: TGCGCCAGCAGCCAGGACAGGGGGTACGAGCAGTACTTC. It specifies CASSQDRGYEQYF.

The chain employs TRBV5-4 and TRBJ2-1, with 8 bases that match TRBD2. The trim removed 4 bases at V and 7 bases at J, leaving 4 bases unmatched. CDR3 size: 13 residues. The germline CDR1 and CDR2 sequences are SGHNT and YYREEE (reference sequence). Here the CDR3 DNA reads TGTGCCAGCAGCACGACTAGCGAAAATGAGCAGTTCTTC. Its translation is CASSTTSENEQFF.

The V and J genes are TRBV6-5 and TRBJ2-5, with 10 bases that match TRBD2. Losses at the gene ends were 0 bases for V and 5 bases for J; bases not matched to a gene: 6. Per the germline V gene, CDR1 is MNHEY and CDR2 is SVGAGI. This CDR3 is built from 16 residues. The CDR3 loop is CASSYSLTSGSETQYF. CDR3 nucleotides: TGTGCCAGCAGTTACTCTCTGACTAGCGGGTCGGAGACCCAGTACTTC.

The J gene is TRBJ2-7, the V gene TRBV4-2, with a weak D call TRBD2 (5 bases). There are 16 residues in the CDR3. Between the trimmed V and J ends, which lost 0 bases and 6 bases, there was a span of 18 bases. Germline V gene lookup returns CDR1 LGHNA and CDR2 YNFKEQ. CDR3 region: CASSQDMAGSLSEQYF. For the CDR3, the DNA is TGTGCCAGCAGCCAAGATATGGCGGGTTCCCTATCCGAGCAGTACTTC.

The J gene is TRBJ1-1, the V gene TRBV5-8; 8 positions match TRBD1. The CDR3 has 13 residues. The germline V gene encodes CDR1 SGHTS and CDR2 YDEGEE. Losses at the gene ends were 5 bases for V and 1 base for J; bases not matched to a gene: 1. The DNA for the CDR3 is TGTGCCAGCAGGGGGACAGGGAACACTGAAGCTTTCTTT. Protein product: CASRGTGNTEAFF.

This clone has a single count. The gene calls are TRBV18 and TRBJ1-4; no reliable D call. The V gene lost 3 bases and the J gene lost 3 bases, with 8 bases spanning the gap. This CDR3 contains 14 residues. From germline, CDR1 is KGHSH and CDR2 LQKENI. The CDR3 nucleotides read TGTGCCAGCTCACCCGGGAACCCTAATGAAAAACTGTTTTTT. The encoded protein is CASSPGNPNEKLFF. The variable domain in full, with the rest retrieved from reference TRBV18 and TRBJ1-4, is NAGVMQNPRHLVRRRGQEARLRCSPMKGHSHVYWYRQLPEEGLKFMVYLQKENIIDESGMPKERFSAEFPKEGPSILRIQQVVRGDSAAYFCASSPGNPNEKLFFGSGTQLSVL.

J is TRBJ2-2 and V is TRBV7-3, with 12 bases lining up with TRBD1. The V gene's germline CDR1 is SGHTA and CDR2 FQGTGA. After removal of 8 bases from V and 7 bases from J, the junction contained 8 bases not matched to a gene. The CDR3 covers 15 residues. CDR3 region: CASARGQGAVGELFF. As DNA, the CDR3 is TGTGCCAGCGCTAGGGGACAGGGGGCAGTCGGGGAGCTGTTTTTT.

Of note for this clone: One end of the junction does not line up with germline, which may come from a read error. The V gene is TRBV7-9, the J gene TRBJ1-2; D uncertain. Germline V CDR1 and CDR2: SEHNR, FQNEAQ (reference sequence). The CDR3 covers 12 residues. CDR3 sequence: CANSSETAGYTF. The DNA of the CDR3 is TGTGCCAACAGCTCGGAGACCGCTGGCTACACCTTC.

CDR3 bases: TGTGCCAGCTCAGGGGACAGGGGGTCGGAGACCCAGTACTTC. Encoded protein: CASSGDRGSETQYF. This chain joins TRBV18 and TRBJ2-5, with 11 bases matching TRBD1. Trimming took 5 bases from V and 5 from J; bases not matched to a gene: 4. CDR3 length: 14 residues. Germline V CDR1 and CDR2: KGHSH, LQKENI.

The chain combines TRBV15 with TRBJ2-1, with D perhaps TRBD2 (5 bases). The CDR3 is made up of 14 amino acids. Trimming took off 1 base at V and 6 bases at J, with 10 bases between the two ends. Germline CDR1 reads LNHNV; CDR2 reads YYDKDF (reference sequence). This CDR3 is CATSRVKAGNEQFF. In nucleotides, the CDR3 is TGTGCCACCAGCAGAGTGAAGGCGGGCAATGAGCAGTTCTTC.

The V gene is TRBV5-4, the J gene TRBJ1-1; TRBD1 matches at 7 bases. The germline gives CDR1 SGHNT, CDR2 YYREEE (reference sequence). With 4 bases clipped from V and 8 bases from J, the junction kept 11 bases outside the gene matches. This CDR3 is built from 14 residues. The CDR3 DNA sequence: TGTGCCAGCAGCCAGGAAATCTCAGGGGGGGAAGCTTTCTTT. It specifies CASSQEISGGEAFF. The variable domain in full, completed from reference TRBV5-4 and TRBJ1-1, reads ETGVTQSPTHLIKTRGQQVTLRCSSQSGHNTVSWYQQALGQGPQFIFQYYREEENGRGNFPPRFSGLQFPNYSSELNVNALELDDSALYLCASSQEISGGEAFFGQGTRLTVV.

The rearrangement joins TRBV4-2 to TRBJ2-7; 11 nucleotides agree with TRBD2. J lost 0 bases, V lost 9 bases, and 7 bases had no gene match. Germline CDR1 LGHNA, CDR2 YNFKEQ. The CDR3 contains 15 residues. The CDR3 DNA sequence: TGTGCCAGTACTATGGGACTAGCGGCCTCCTACGAGCAGTACTTC. Translated, it gives CASTMGLAASYEQYF.

This rearrangement joins TRBV4-1 to TRBJ2-1; 9 nucleotides match TRBD2. From germline, CDR1 is MGHRA and CDR2 YSYEKL. This CDR3 spans 19 amino acids. Unmatched junction bases numbered 11, after V lost 0 bases and J lost 2 bases. In DNA, the CDR3 is TGCGCCAGCAGCCAAGAGTCTGTTTTTGCTAGCGGGGCCTACAATGAGCAGTTCTTC. This gives the protein CASSQESVFASGAYNEQFF.

The rearrangement links TRBV29-1 to TRBJ1-4; the match to TRBD1 covers 10 bases. The CDR3 has 12 residues. Germline V gene data show CDR1 as SQVTM and CDR2 as ANQGSEA. The CDR3 nucleotides read TGCAGTTGTGGGACAGGGGACGAAAAACTGTTTTTT. Its translation: CSCGTGDEKLFF. Full variable domain (missing parts from reference TRBV29-1 and TRBJ1-4): SAVISQKPSRDICQRGTSLTIQCQVDSQVTMMFWYRQQPGQSLTLIATANQGSEATYESGFVIDKFPISRPNLTFSTLTVSNMSPEDSSIYLCSCGTGDEKLFFGSGTQLSVL.

This chain joins TRBV6-1 and TRBJ2-3, with 7 bases that match TRBD1. The CDR3 is 13 amino acids. Germline assignment: CDR1 MNHNS and CDR2 SASEGT. J was trimmed by 3 bases and V by 5 bases; bases with no gene match: 2. The CDR3 DNA sequence: TGTGCCAGCAGTACAGGGGAGACAGATACGCAGTATTTT. Translated: CASSTGETDTQYF.

The V and J genes are TRBV29-1 and TRBJ1-1, with TRBD1 as a possible D gene (5 bases). The germline V and J ends were trimmed by 4 bases and 3 bases, with 15 bases remaining between them. Germline V gene data show CDR1 as SQVTM and CDR2 as ANQGSEA. This CDR3 spans 14 amino acids. CDR3 residues: CSVVGGEGYTEAFF. Written as DNA, the CDR3 is TGCAGCGTTGTTGGGGGGGAAGGGTACACTGAAGCTTTCTTT. The full variable domain, completed using reference TRBV29-1 and TRBJ1-1, is SAVISQKPSRDICQRGTSLTIQCQVDSQVTMMFWYRQQPGQSLTLIATANQGSEATYESGFVIDKFPISRPNLTFSTLTVSNMSPEDSSIYLCSVVGGEGYTEAFFGQGTRLTVV.

The CDR3 loop is CACQPAGVGEQYF. The CDR3 DNA reads as TGTGCCTGCCAACCAGCGGGAGTCGGGGAGCAGTACTTC. The chain couples TRBV30 to TRBJ2-7; 8 bases match TRBD2. This CDR3 has 13 amino acids. CDR1 and CDR2 (germline): GTSNPN, SVGIG (reference sequence). V was pared by 6 bases and J by 7 bases, with 11 bases of the junction left unmatched.

V gene TRBV7-9 combines with J gene TRBJ1-1, with a weak D call TRBD1 (5 bases). The CDR3 contains 15 residues. Trimming left V 5 bases short and J 6 bases short, with 19 bases between. Germline CDR1 SEHNR, CDR2 FQNEAQ (reference sequence). The CDR3 DNA sequence: TGTGCCAGCAGCCCCTCCCCCAGACAGAGAGCTGAAGCTTTCTTT. Protein product: CASSPSPRQRAEAFF.

The chain employs TRBV27 and TRBJ1-1; a possible D gene is TRBD1 (6 bases). Trimming shortened V by 5 bases and J by 3 bases, and 16 bases separated the two germline ends. This CDR3 contains 15 residues. Germline values: CDR1 MNHEY, CDR2 SMNVEV (reference sequence). Here the CDR3 reads CASSPSGGRYTEAFF. The CDR3 coding sequence is TGTGCCAGCAGTCCGAGCGGGGGGCGGTACACTGAAGCTTTCTTT.

The chain recombines TRBV5-1 with TRBJ2-1; tentatively, D is TRBD2 (6 bases). Germline V gene sequence: CDR1 SGHRS, CDR2 YFSETQ. V shed 2 bases and J shed 0 bases, with 24 bases lying between them. The CDR3 runs to 20 residues. CDR3 protein: CASSLFGGRRTESSYNEQFF. In nucleotides, the CDR3 is TGCGCCAGCAGCTTATTTGGGGGGAGGAGGACCGAGAGCTCCTACAATGAGCAGTTCTTC.

This rearrangement joins TRBV19 to TRBJ1-1; no firm D call. The CDR3 totals 15 residues. V was clipped by 0 bases and J by 1 base, with 9 bases between them. The germline V gene encodes CDR1 LNHDA and CDR2 SQIVND (reference sequence). The CDR3 DNA sequence: TGTGCCAGTAGTATAGATCCGGGAGGGAACACTGAAGCTTTCTTT. Residues: CASSIDPGGNTEAFF.

The chain is built from TRBV6-6 and TRBJ2-7; TRBD1 aligns across 11 bases. CDR3 length: 14 residues. J gave up 4 bases and V 5 bases, and 4 bases lay outside the gene matches. Germline V gene lookup returns CDR1 MNHNY and CDR2 SVGAGI (reference sequence). The CDR3 sequence: CASSLGQGAYEQYF. CDR3 nucleotide sequence: TGTGCCAGCAGTCTCGGACAGGGGGCGTACGAGCAGTACTTC.

The rearrangement joins TRBV29-1 to TRBJ1-4, with 7 positions matching TRBD1. This CDR3 has 14 residues. Trimming removed 2 bases from V and 7 bases from J; junction bases left unmatched: 7. Germline CDR1 SQVTM, CDR2 ANQGSEA. CDR3 in DNA: TGCAGCGTTGAAAGGCGGGACAGTCCTGAAAAACTGTTTTTT. This sequence encodes CSVERRDSPEKLFF. Together with reference TRBV29-1 and TRBJ1-4, the CDR3 gives the full variable domain: SAVISQKPSRDICQRGTSLTIQCQVDSQVTMMFWYRQQPGQSLTLIATANQGSEATYESGFVIDKFPISRPNLTFSTLTVSNMSPEDSSIYLCSVERRDSPEKLFFGSGTQLSVL.

V and J are TRBV18 and TRBJ1-3, with D tentatively TRBD1 (6 bases). The CDR3 sequence is 15 residues long. V was pared by 5 bases and J by 0 bases, with 11 bases between. Germline CDR1 and CDR2: KGHSH and LQKENI. The CDR3 DNA sequence: TGTGCCAGCTCATATGGACAGACCTCTGGAAACACCATATATTTT. Its translation: CASSYGQTSGNTIYF.

This chain links TRBV6-6 with TRBJ1-2; possibly TRBD1 for D (5 bases). There are 14 residues in the CDR3. Germline V lookup: CDR1 MNHNY, CDR2 SVGAGI (reference sequence). The V gene lost 2 bases and the J gene lost 7 bases, with 14 bases spanning the gap. The CDR3 loop is CASSYAGQGSGYTF. The CDR3 region has the DNA TGTGCCAGCAGTTACGCCGGGCAGGGCTCTGGCTACACCTTC.

This chain joins TRBV18 and TRBJ2-3; D might be TRBD2 (6 bases). CDR3 length equals 15 residues. V lost 3 bases to trimming and J lost 2 bases, with 12 bases between them. Germline CDR1 is KGHSH and CDR2 is LQKENI. CDR3: CASSPGGLSTDTQYF. CDR3 nucleotide sequence: TGTGCCAGCTCACCTGGGGGACTCTCCACAGATACGCAGTATTTT.

The gene calls are TRBV6-5 and TRBJ2-2; D not certain. Between the trimmed V and J ends, which lost 6 bases and 0 bases, there was a span of 8 bases. Germline lookup yields CDR1 MNHEY and CDR2 SVGAGI. The CDR3 runs 14 residues. The CDR3 spells CASSQTPNTGELFF. DNA of the CDR3: TGTGCCAGCAGCCAAACTCCGAACACCGGGGAGCTGTTTTTT.

The chain employs TRBV27 and TRBJ1-3, with 8 bases that match TRBD1. The length of the CDR3 is 16 residues. Losses at the gene ends were 7 bases for V and 4 bases for J; bases not matched to a gene: 12. Germline V CDR1 and CDR2: MNHEY, SMNVEV (reference sequence). CDR3 region: CASNPGGQFPGNTIYF. The CDR3 DNA sequence: TGTGCCAGCAACCCAGGGGGCCAGTTTCCCGGAAACACCATATATTTT.